The clone carrying this T cell receptor (beta chain) has a single count. Antigen: not known. TCRdb reprocessed the reads with MiXCR, giving one entry per CDR3 protein. The repertoire has about 890,000 distinct CDR3 sequences, roughly a third of them found once; the top ten carry roughly 13%. The data belong to a study of T cell repertoires in cytomegalovirus infection. The CDR3 contains 16 residues. CDR1 is SGDLS, CDR2 YYNGEE, per germline. Germline trimming cut 4 bases from V and 3 bases from J; bases unmatched to any gene: 7. Here the sequenced sample was cultured CD8+ T cells from PBMCs, taken from culture after CMV antigen stimulation. This chain joins TRBV9 and TRBJ1-1, with 12 bases identical to TRBD1. The receptor's source is a human donor in good health (CMV status not recorded). Some clones in this sample may be carry-over from other donors' samples. This CDR3 reads CASSQGQGAMDTEAFF. CDR3 DNA sequence: TGTGCCAGCAGCCAGGGACAGGGGGCGATGGACACTGAAGCTTTCTTT.